The 11 T cell receptor beta chains listed next were all sequenced from one sample in a study of cytomegalovirus exposure and HLA in healthy donors. Produced via immunoSEQ multiplex PCR; TCRdb's table is partial and in-frame only. The sample holds 120,000 to 150,000 clones, 88% seen once. Sequencing was done on a sample of PBMCs. The receptors here all came from a woman aged 18-29 years in good health and CMV-seropositive.

The J gene is TRBJ2-1, the V gene TRBV27; no clear D. V lost 8 bases, J lost 1 base, and 15 bases lay in between. The CDR3 length is 15 residues. Germline V gene sequence: CDR1 MNHEY, CDR2 SMNVEV (reference sequence). The CDR3 here is CASSTTSTSYNEQFF. CDR3 nucleotides: TGTGCCAGCTCCACCACGTCTACTTCCTACAATGAGCAGTTCTTC.

The J gene is TRBJ1-5, the V gene TRBV15, with D possibly matching TRBD1 (5 bases). The CDR3 covers 13 residues. V shed 0 bases and J shed 7 bases, with 7 bases lying between them. Germline CDR1 and CDR2: LNHNV and YYDKDF (reference sequence). The CDR3 DNA is TGTGCCACCAGCAGAGATCAGGGCCAGCCCCAGCATTTT. Amino acids: CATSRDQGQPQHF.

The chain recombines TRBV6-1 with TRBJ1-5; D not resolved. V lost 7 bases and J 2 bases, leaving 9 bases between the germline ends. This CDR3 spans 13 amino acids. Per the germline V gene, CDR1 is MNHNS and CDR2 is SASEGT. Here the CDR3 reads CASILGGNQPQHF. The DNA for the CDR3 is TGTGCCAGCATTCTAGGAGGCAATCAGCCCCAGCATTTT.

This chain links TRBV27 with TRBJ2-1; D possibly corresponds to TRBD1 (6 bases). The CDR3 is 14 amino acids. V lost 3 bases and J 4 bases, leaving 10 bases between the germline ends. Germline CDR1 and CDR2: MNHEY and SMNVEV (reference sequence). CDR3: CASSLARGYNEQFF. CDR3 coding DNA: TGTGCCAGCAGTTTGGCCAGGGGATACAATGAGCAGTTCTTC.

Only one count was recorded for this clone. J is TRBJ1-1 and V is TRBV27, with 7 nucleotides matching TRBD1. J gave up 3 bases and V 8 bases, and 9 bases lay outside the gene matches. The CDR3 runs 14 residues. Germline CDR1 is MNHEY and CDR2 is SMNVEV (reference sequence). Here the CDR3 reads CASAYTGAYTEAFF. The DNA for the CDR3 is TGTGCCAGCGCCTACACAGGGGCGTACACTGAAGCTTTCTTT.

The genes are TRBV27 and TRBJ2-7; weak D call: TRBD1 (5 bases). Trimming left V 5 bases short and J 3 bases short, with 20 bases between. The CDR3 covers 16 residues. CDR1 and CDR2 (germline): MNHEY, SMNVEV (reference sequence). The CDR3: CASSRLDSDISYEQYF. The CDR3 DNA follows: TGTGCCAGCAGTCGTCTAGACAGTGACATTAGCTACGAGCAGTACTTC.

Only one count was recorded for this clone. The V and J genes are TRBV19 and TRBJ2-7, with 7 bases aligning to TRBD1. J was trimmed by 2 bases and V by 2 bases; bases with no gene match: 3. The CDR3 loop spans 14 amino acids. The germline V gene has CDR1 LNHDA and CDR2 SQIVND (reference sequence). CDR3 region: CASSILGQTYEQYF. DNA for the CDR3: TGTGCCAGTAGTATATTGGGACAGACCTACGAGCAGTACTTC. Based on the CDR3 plus reference TRBV19 and TRBJ2-7, the full variable domain is DGGITQSPKYLFRKEGQNVTLSCEQNLNHDAMYWYRQDPGQGLRLIYYSQIVNDFQKGDIAEGYSVSREKKESFPLTVTSAQKNPTAFYLCASSILGQTYEQYFGPGTRLTVT.

CDR3 coding DNA: TGTGCCTGGAGTGTACGTCCCGGGAACTCCTACGAGCAGTACTTC. Protein sequence: CAWSVRPGNSYEQYF. The chain carries TRBV30 and TRBJ2-7; TRBD2 is a possible D gene (5 bases). This CDR3 is 15 amino acids long. Germline assignment: CDR1 GTSNPN and CDR2 SVGIG (reference sequence). V lost 0 bases and J 0 bases, leaving 12 bases between the germline ends.

V gene TRBV12-5 combines with J gene TRBJ2-5; TRBD2 is a possible D gene (5 bases). The CDR3 totals 13 residues. The germline V and J ends were trimmed by 10 bases and 2 bases, with 14 bases remaining between them. CDR1 and CDR2 (germline): LGHNT, FRNRAP. The CDR3 DNA reads as TGTGCTACTAGCATTGGACGTCAAGAGACCCAGTACTTC. This codes for CATSIGRQETQYF.

The sample holds one count of this clone. This rearrangement joins TRBV7-8 to TRBJ1-1; 9 positions match TRBD1. From germline, CDR1 is SGHVS and CDR2 FQNEAQ. This CDR3 has 16 amino acids. V shed 5 bases and J 5 bases; nucleotides not matched to a gene: 12. In DNA form, the CDR3 reads TGTGCCAGCAGCACACCCGCGGACAGGGGCGGAACTGAAGCTTTCTTT. It codes for CASSTPADRGGTEAFF. Drawing the rest from reference TRBV7-8 and TRBJ1-1, the complete variable domain is GAGVSQSPRYKVAKRGQDVALRCDPISGHVSLFWYQQALGQGPEFLTYFQNEAQLDKSGLPSDRFFAERPEGSVSTLKIQRTQQEDSAVYLCASSTPADRGGTEAFFGQGTRLTVV.

J is TRBJ1-4 and V is TRBV28, with 7 bases that match TRBD1. This CDR3 comprises 13 residues. Germline CDR1 is MDHEN and CDR2 is SYDVKM. V was pared by 11 bases and J by 2 bases, with 5 bases of the junction left unmatched. The chain's CDR3 is CACGDSTNEKLFF. As DNA, the CDR3 is TGTGCCTGCGGGGACAGTACTAATGAAAAACTGTTTTTT.